Listed here are 12 T cell receptor beta chains from one sample, sequenced in a study of OX40 agonist ivuxolimab in advanced cancers. Assay used: immunoSEQ multiplex PCR; TCRdb lists only in-frame clones, some missing. This repertoire shows approximately 11,000 clones, over 60% found once; its top ten account for about 20%. The sample here was CD4+ or CD8+ T cells sorted from blood, taken in a trial of the OX40 agonist ivuxolimab. The receptors were gathered from an adult with an advanced solid tumor such as melanoma, head and neck, liver or kidney cancer.

The chain has TRBV11-2 and TRBJ2-7; 15 bases fit TRBD2. The J segment lost 3 bases and the V segment lost 5 bases, leaving 2 bases of the junction unmatched. The CDR3 extends over 15 amino acids. Looked up from germline, CDR1 is SGHAT and CDR2 is FQNNGV. Here the CDR3 DNA reads TGTGCCAGCAGCGCGGGACTAGCGGGAGGCTACGAGCAGTACTTC. Translation: CASSAGLAGGYEQYF.

The CDR3 reads CASSFAGGRYEQYF. As DNA, the CDR3 is TGTGCCAGCAGTTTTGCAGGGGGCAGATACGAGCAGTACTTC. The chain uses TRBV27 and TRBJ2-7; 8 bases match TRBD1. Trimming cost V 3 bases and J 4 bases; bases outside gene matches: 5. The CDR3 totals 14 residues. The V gene's germline CDR1 is MNHEY and CDR2 SMNVEV (reference sequence).

In this sample, this clone turned up a few times. The chain couples TRBV12-5 to TRBJ2-7; 8 bases fit TRBD1. The CDR3 totals 17 residues. Germline CDR1 LGHNT, CDR2 FRNRAP. Unmatched junction bases numbered 9, after V lost 0 bases and J lost 2 bases. In nucleotides, the CDR3 is TGTGCTAGTGGTTTGGTACGAAATCCGGGACAGGCCTACGAGCAGTACTTC. It translates to CASGLVRNPGQAYEQYF.

The chain combines TRBV2 with TRBJ2-1; the D gene is possibly TRBD1 (5 bases). The CDR3 is made up of 16 amino acids. With 3 bases removed from V and 2 bases from J, the gap between germline ends came to 14 bases. Germline CDR1 reads SNHLY; CDR2 reads FYNNEI. The CDR3 sequence is CASSDLQGVTYNEQFF. The CDR3 bases are TGTGCCAGCAGTGATCTTCAGGGTGTGACCTACAATGAGCAGTTCTTC.

CDR3 sequence (DNA): TGTGCCAGCAGCAACCGTCACCTCAATGAGCAGTTCTTC. Protein: CASSNRHLNEQFF. V and J are TRBV7-9 and TRBJ2-1; D is undetermined. Trimming pared 5 bases from V and 6 bases from J, leaving 11 bases between. Germline V lookup: CDR1 SEHNR, CDR2 FQNEAQ (reference sequence). The CDR3 totals 13 residues.

The chain links TRBV6-5 to TRBJ1-4, with no clear D. The CDR3 runs 16 residues. Germline assignment: CDR1 MNHEY and CDR2 SVGAGI. Trimming took 1 base from V and 0 from J, leaving 9 bases between them. This CDR3 is CASSYFRGATNEKLFF. The CDR3 nucleotides are TGTGCCAGCAGTTACTTTCGGGGTGCAACTAATGAAAAACTGTTTTTT.

The chain's CDR3 is CASSLRTGFAFF. DNA of the CDR3: TGTGCCAGCAGTTTAAGGACAGGGTTCGCTTTCTTT. V and J are TRBV28 and TRBJ1-1; TRBD1 matches 8 bases. The trim removed 2 bases at V and 11 bases at J, leaving 4 bases unmatched. This CDR3 is built from 12 residues. The germline V gene has CDR1 MDHEN and CDR2 SYDVKM.

This rearrangement joins TRBV27 to TRBJ2-7, with D perhaps matching TRBD2 (6 bases). This CDR3 comprises 11 residues. CDR1 MNHEY and CDR2 SMNVEV come from the germline V gene (reference sequence). Trimming stripped 6 bases from V and 7 bases from J, with 10 bases between. The CDR3 protein is CASSPGREQYF. The CDR3 DNA reads TGTGCCAGCAGCCCAGGGAGGGAGCAGTACTTC.

Only a few counts were recorded for this clone. The gene calls are TRBV6-5 and TRBJ1-5, with unresolved D. Trimming stripped 10 bases from V and 3 bases from J, with 13 bases between. In germline, CDR1 is MNHEY, CDR2 SVGAGI. The CDR3 length is 13 residues. CDR3 sequence (DNA): TGTGCCACCCTATGGGTGGTCAATCAGCCCCAGCATTTT. Amino acid sequence: CATLWVVNQPQHF.

This clone turned up a few times. The gene calls are TRBV7-9 and TRBJ2-1; D tentatively reads TRBD1 or TRBD2 (5 bases each). With 1 base removed from V and 2 bases from J, the gap between germline ends came to 12 bases. CDR1 is SEHNR and CDR2 is FQNEAQ in the germline V gene (reference sequence). The length of the CDR3 is 16 residues. The CDR3 region has the DNA TGTGCCAGCAGCTTAGACCAGGGAGCGGCCTACAATGAGCAGTTCTTC. This sequence encodes CASSLDQGAAYNEQFF.

The CDR3, as DNA: TGTGCCAGCAGCCCCTCGGCGGGCACAGATACGCAGTATTTT. The encoded protein is CASSPSAGTDTQYF. This chain uses TRBV9 with TRBJ2-3; D unresolved. In germline, CDR1 is SGDLS, CDR2 YYNGEE. The V and J ends lost 4 bases and 1 base respectively, with 10 bases between them. CDR3 length equals 14 residues. The whole variable domain, filled in from reference TRBV9 and TRBJ2-3, reads DSGVTQTPKHLITATGQRVTLRCSPRSGDLSVYWYQQSLDQGLQFLIQYYNGEERAKGNILERFSAQQFPDLHSELNLSSLELGDSALYFCASSPSAGTDTQYFGPGTRLTVL.

The chain uses TRBV11-2 and TRBJ1-1; D not resolved. The CDR3 consists of 12 residues. Trimming cost V 5 bases and J 4 bases, with 8 bases left between them. Germline CDR1 SGHAT, CDR2 FQNNGV. The CDR3 here is CASSLGFTEAFF. Here the CDR3 DNA reads TGTGCCAGCAGCCTCGGTTTCACTGAAGCTTTCTTT.